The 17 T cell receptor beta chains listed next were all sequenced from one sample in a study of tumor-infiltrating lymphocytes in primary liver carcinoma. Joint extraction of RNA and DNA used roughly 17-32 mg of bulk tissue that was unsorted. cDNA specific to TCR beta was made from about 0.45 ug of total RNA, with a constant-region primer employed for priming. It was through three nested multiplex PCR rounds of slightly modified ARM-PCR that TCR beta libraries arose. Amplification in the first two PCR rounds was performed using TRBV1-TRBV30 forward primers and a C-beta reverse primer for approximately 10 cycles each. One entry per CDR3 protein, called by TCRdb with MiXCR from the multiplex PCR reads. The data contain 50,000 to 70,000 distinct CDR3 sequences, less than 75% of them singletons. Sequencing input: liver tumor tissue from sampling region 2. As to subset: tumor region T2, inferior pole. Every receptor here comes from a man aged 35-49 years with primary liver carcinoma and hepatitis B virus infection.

In nucleotides, the CDR3 is TGTGCCAGCAGTACTGGACTAGCGGGGGAACAAGAGACCCAGTACTTC. It yields the protein CASSTGLAGEQETQYF. This rearrangement joins TRBV6-2 or TRBV6-3 to TRBJ2-5; 13 bases line up with TRBD2. The V gene's germline CDR1 is MNHEY and CDR2 SVGEGT. The CDR3 contains 16 residues. Germline trimming cut 5 bases from V and 2 bases from J; bases unmatched to any gene: 5.

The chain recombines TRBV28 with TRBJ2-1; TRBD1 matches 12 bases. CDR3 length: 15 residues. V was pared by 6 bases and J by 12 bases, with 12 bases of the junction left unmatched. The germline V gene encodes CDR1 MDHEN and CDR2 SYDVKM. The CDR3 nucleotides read TGTGCCAGCAGCTTGGGGGGACAGGGGGCGCGTGGGCAGTTCTTC. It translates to CASSLGGQGARGQFF.

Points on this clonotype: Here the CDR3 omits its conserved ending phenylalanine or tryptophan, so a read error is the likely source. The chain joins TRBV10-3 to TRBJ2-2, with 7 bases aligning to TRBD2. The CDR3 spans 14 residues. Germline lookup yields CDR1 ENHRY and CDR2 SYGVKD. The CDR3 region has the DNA TGTGACATCAGGGAGCGGGACGACACCAGGGAGCTGTTTTCT. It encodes CDIRERDDTRELFS.

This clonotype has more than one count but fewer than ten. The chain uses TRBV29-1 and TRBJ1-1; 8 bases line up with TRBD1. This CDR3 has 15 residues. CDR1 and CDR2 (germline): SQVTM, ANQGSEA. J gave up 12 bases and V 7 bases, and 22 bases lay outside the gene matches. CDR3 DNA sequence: TGCAGCGGGTCAGGGGGCTGGGGAATGAACACTGATACTTTCTTT. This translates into CSGSGGWGMNTDTFF.

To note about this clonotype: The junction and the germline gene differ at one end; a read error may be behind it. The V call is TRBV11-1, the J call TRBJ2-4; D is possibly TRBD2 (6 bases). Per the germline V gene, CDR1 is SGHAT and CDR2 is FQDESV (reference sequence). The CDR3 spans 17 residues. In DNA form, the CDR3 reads TGTGCCAGCAGCTTTTCCGGGACTGGCGGGACCAAAAACATTCGGTACTTC. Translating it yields CASSFSGTGGTKNIRYF.

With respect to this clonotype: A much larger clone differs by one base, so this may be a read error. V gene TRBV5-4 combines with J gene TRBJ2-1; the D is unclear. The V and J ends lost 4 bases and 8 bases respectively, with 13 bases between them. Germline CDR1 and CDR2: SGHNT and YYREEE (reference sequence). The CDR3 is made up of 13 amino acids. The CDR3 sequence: CASSDAPGYEQFF. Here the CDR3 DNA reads TGTGCCAGCAGCGACGCTCCTGGCTATGAGCAGTTCTTC.

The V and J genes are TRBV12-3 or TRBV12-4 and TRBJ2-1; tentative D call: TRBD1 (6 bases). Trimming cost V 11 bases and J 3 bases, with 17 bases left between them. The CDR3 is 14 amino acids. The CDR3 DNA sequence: TGTGCCGGTAGTTTCGGACAGATCTACAATGAGCAGTTCTTC. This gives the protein CAGSFGQIYNEQFF.

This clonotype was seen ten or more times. This CDR3 reads CSVGGAGTGELFF. The CDR3 nucleotides read TGCAGCGTCGGAGGCGCGGGAACCGGGGAGCTGTTTTTT. The gene calls are TRBV29-1 and TRBJ2-2, with TRBD2 as a possible D gene (6 bases). V was cut by 6 bases and J by 5 bases, with 13 bases left in between. This CDR3 is built from 13 residues. From germline, CDR1 is SQVTM and CDR2 ANQGSEA.

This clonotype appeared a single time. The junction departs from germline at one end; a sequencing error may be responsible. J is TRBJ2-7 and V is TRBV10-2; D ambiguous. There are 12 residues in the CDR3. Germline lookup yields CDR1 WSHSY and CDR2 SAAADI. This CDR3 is CTSSVAVGEQYF. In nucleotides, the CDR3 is TGCACCAGCAGTGTCGCGGTGGGTGAGCAGTACTTC.

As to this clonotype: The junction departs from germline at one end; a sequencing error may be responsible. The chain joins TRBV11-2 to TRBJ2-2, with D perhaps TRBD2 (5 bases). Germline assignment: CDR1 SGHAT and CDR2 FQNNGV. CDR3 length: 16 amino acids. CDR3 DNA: TGTGCCAGCAGCCTACAAAGCGGTGGTTTGGCCGTGGAGCTGTGTTTT. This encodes CASSLQSGGLAVELCF.

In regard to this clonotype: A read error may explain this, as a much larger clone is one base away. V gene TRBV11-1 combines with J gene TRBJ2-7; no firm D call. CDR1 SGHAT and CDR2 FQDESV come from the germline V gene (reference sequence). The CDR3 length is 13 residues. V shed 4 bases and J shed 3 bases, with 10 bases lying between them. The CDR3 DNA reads TGTGCCAGCAGCTCAAGATCGCTCTACGAGCAGTACTTC. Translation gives CASSSRSLYEQYF.

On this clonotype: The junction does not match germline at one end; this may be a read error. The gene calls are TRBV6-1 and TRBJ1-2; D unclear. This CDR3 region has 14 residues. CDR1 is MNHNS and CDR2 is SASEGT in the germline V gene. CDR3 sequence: CASREASRIYGYTF. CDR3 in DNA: TGTGCCAGCAGGGAAGCGAGCAGGATTTATGGCTATACCTTC.

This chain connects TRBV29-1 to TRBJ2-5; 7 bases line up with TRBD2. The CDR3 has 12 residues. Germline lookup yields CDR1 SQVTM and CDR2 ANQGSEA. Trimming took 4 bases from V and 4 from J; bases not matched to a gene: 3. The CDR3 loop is CSVASGGETQYF. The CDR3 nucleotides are TGCAGCGTTGCCTCGGGAGGAGAGACCCAGTACTTC. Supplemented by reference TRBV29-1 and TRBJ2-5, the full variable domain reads SAVISQKPSRDICQRGTSLTIQCQVDSQVTMMFWYRQQPGQSLTLIATANQGSEATYESGFVIDKFPISRPNLTFSTLTVSNMSPEDSSIYLCSVASGGETQYFGPGTRLLVL.

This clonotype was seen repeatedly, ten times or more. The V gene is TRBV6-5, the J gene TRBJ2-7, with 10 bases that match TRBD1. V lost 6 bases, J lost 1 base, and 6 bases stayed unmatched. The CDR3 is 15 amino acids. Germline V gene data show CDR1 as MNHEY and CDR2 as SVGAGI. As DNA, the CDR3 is TGTGCCAGCAGCTGGAGGACAGGGGGATCCTACGAGCAGTACTTC. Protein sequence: CASSWRTGGSYEQYF.

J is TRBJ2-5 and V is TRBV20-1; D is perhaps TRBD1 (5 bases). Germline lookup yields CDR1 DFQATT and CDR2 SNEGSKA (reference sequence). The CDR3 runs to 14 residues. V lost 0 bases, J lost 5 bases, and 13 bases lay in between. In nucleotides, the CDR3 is TGCAGTGCTAGAGAGGCACTATCAGGGGAGACCCAGTACTTC. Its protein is CSAREALSGETQYF.

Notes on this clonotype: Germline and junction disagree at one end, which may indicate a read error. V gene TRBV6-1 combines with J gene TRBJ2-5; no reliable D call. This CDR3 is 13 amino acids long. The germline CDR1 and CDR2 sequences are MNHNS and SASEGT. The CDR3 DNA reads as TGTGCCAGCACGATAGGTCACCAAGAGACCCAGTGCTTC. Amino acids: CASTIGHQETQCF.

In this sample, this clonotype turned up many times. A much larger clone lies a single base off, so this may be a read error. Here the CDR3 reads CASSYSRDRAYEQCF. The CDR3 nucleotides are TGTGCCAGCAGTTACTCACGGGACAGGGCCTACGAGCAGTGCTTC. V gene TRBV6-6 combines with J gene TRBJ2-7, with 9 positions matching TRBD1. Germline CDR1 is MNHNY and CDR2 is SVGAGI (reference sequence). CDR3 size: 15 residues.